This T cell receptor beta chain was documented in a study of CD8 T cells in Susac syndrome. The CDR3 is 16 amino acids. After removal of 6 bases from V and 8 bases from J, the junction contained 17 bases not matched to a gene. The germline V gene has CDR1 SQVTM and CDR2 ANQGSEA. Random hexamers primed reverse transcription of about 0.45 to 1 ug RNA. Across 54 Vbeta and 13 Jbeta, immunoSEQ multiplex PCR amplified TCR beta CDR3. Each CDR3 protein is one row after TCRdb ran MiXCR on the immunoSEQ multiplex PCR reads. Here the sample spans around 270,000 distinct CDR3 sequences, almost 85% being singletons. The sample holds one count of this clonotype. Sequencing of TCR beta was performed on blood CD8+ and CD4+ T cells.

The specimen was CD8+ T cells from PBMCs. This receptor was obtained from a human donor with multiple sclerosis. This chain uses TRBV29-1 with TRBJ2-1; the match to TRBD2 covers 9 bases. This CDR3 is CSVEYPLAGIFDEQFF. The CDR3 nucleotides are TGCAGCGTAGAATACCCCCTAGCGGGGATCTTTGATGAGCAGTTCTTC.